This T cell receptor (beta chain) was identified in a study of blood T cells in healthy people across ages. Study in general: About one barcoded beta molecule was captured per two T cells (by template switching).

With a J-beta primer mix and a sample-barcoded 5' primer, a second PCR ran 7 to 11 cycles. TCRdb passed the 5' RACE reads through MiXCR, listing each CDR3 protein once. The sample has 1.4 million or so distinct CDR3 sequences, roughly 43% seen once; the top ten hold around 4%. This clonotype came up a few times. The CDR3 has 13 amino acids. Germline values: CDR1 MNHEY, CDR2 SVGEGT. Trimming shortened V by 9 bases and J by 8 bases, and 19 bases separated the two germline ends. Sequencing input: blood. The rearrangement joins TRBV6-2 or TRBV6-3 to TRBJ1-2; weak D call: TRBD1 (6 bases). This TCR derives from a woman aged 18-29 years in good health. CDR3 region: CASTGTILKGYTF. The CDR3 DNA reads TGTGCCAGTACAGGGACGATCCTTAAGGGCTACACCTTC.